This TCR beta chain derives from a study of cytomegalovirus exposure and HLA in healthy donors. The germline V gene encodes CDR1 SGHVS and CDR2 FNYEAQ. Trimming took 5 bases from V and 1 from J; bases not matched to a gene: 3. The CDR3 runs 14 residues. Points from the study as a whole: TCR beta sequences reportedly predicted most subjects' HLA-A and HLA-B alleles accurately.

Turning to this clone: Antigen unknown. This CDR3 is also generated by other DNA sequences in the sample.

Researchers ran the PCR with 60 Vbeta and 13 Jbeta primers. The table came from immunoSEQ multiplex PCR; TCRdb's copy has only in-frame clones and leaves some out. The table lists roughly 170,000 clones, over 65% of them singletons. This receptor was taken from a female donor in good health and CMV-seronegative. This rearrangement joins TRBV7-6 to TRBJ2-3; 7 bases map to TRBD1. Sequenced sample: PBMCs. In DNA form, the CDR3 reads TGTGCCAGCAGCAGCGGACAGGGCACAGATACGCAGTATTTT. Encoded protein: CASSSGQGTDTQYF. Together with reference TRBV7-6 and TRBJ2-3, the CDR3 gives the full variable domain: GAGVSQSPRYKVTKRGQDVALRCDPISGHVSLYWYRQALGQGPEFLTYFNYEAQQDKSGLPNDRFSAERPEGSISTLTIQRTEQRDSAMYRCASSSGQGTDTQYFGPGTRLTVL.